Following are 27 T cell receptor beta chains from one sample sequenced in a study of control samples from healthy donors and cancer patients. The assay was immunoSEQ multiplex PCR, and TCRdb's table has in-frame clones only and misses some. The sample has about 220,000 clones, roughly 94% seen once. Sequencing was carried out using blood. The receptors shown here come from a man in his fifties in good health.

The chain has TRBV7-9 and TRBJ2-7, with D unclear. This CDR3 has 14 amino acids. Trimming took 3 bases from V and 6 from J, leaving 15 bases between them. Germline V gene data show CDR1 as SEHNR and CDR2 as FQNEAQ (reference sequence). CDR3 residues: CASSLGSINAEQYF. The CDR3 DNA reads TGTGCCAGCAGCTTGGGGTCTATAAATGCCGAGCAGTACTTC.

CDR3 sequence reads: CASKRALNTEAFF. Written as DNA, the CDR3 is TGTGCCAGCAAGAGGGCCCTTAACACTGAAGCTTTCTTT. This rearrangement joins TRBV2 to TRBJ1-1; D gene unclear. Trimming removed 7 bases from V and 2 bases from J, with 11 bases in between. Germline V gene data show CDR1 as SNHLY and CDR2 as FYNNEI. The CDR3 runs to 13 residues.

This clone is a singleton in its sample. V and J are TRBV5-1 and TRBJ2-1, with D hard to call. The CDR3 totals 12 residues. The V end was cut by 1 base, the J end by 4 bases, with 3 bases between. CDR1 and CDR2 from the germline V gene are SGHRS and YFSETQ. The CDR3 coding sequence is TGCGCCAGCAGCTTGATTTACAATGAGCAGTTCTTC. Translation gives CASSLIYNEQFF.

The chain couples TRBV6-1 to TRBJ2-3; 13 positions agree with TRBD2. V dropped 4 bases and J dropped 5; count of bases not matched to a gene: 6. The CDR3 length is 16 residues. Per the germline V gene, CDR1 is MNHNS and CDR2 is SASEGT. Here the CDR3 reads CASSASLAGGLDTQYF. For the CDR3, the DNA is TGTGCCAGCAGTGCCTCACTAGCGGGGGGGCTAGATACGCAGTATTTT.

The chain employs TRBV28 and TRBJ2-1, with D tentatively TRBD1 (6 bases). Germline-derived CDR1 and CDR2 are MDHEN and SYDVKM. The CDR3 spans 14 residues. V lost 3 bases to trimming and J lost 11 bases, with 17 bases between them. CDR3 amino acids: CASSFLQRGLQQFF. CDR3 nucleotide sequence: TGTGCCAGCAGTTTTCTGCAAAGGGGGTTGCAGCAGTTCTTC.

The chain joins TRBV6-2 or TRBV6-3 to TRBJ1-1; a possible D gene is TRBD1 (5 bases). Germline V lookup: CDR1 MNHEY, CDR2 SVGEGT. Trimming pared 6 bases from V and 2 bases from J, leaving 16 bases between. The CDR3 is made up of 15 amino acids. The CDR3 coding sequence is TGTGCCAGCAGCCTGACGCAGGGAGTTAACACTGAAGCTTTCTTT. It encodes CASSLTQGVNTEAFF.

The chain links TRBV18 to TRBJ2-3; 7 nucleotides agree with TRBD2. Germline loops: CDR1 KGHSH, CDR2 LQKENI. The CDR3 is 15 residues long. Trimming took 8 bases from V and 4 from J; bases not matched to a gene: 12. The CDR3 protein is CASAPGLSNPDTQYF. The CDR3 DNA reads TGTGCCAGCGCTCCGGGACTAAGCAACCCAGATACGCAGTATTTT.

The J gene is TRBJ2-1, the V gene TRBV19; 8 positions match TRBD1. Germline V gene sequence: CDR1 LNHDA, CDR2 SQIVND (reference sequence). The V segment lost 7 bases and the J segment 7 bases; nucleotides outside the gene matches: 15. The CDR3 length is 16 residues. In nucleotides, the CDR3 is TGTGCCAGTAATTCTCATCGGGCAGGGGGCACAAATGAGCAGTTCTTC. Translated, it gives CASNSHRAGGTNEQFF.

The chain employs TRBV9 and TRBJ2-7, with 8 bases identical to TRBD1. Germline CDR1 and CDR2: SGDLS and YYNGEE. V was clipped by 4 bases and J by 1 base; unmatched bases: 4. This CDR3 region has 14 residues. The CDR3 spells CASSPRQGSYEQYF. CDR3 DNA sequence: TGTGCCAGCAGCCCTCGACAGGGGTCCTACGAGCAGTACTTC.

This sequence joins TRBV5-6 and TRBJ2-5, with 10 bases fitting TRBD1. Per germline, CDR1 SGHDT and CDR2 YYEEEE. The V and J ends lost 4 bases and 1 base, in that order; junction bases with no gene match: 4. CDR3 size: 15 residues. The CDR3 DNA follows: TGTGCCAGCAGCCGGGACAGGGGAGGCCAAGAGACCCAGTACTTC. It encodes CASSRDRGGQETQYF.

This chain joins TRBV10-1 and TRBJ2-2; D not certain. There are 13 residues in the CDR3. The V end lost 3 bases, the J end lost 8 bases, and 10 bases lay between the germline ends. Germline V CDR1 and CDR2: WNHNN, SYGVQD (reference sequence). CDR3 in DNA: TGCGCCAGCAGTGATCAGGCAGGAGGGGAGCTGTTTTTT. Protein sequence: CASSDQAGGELFF.

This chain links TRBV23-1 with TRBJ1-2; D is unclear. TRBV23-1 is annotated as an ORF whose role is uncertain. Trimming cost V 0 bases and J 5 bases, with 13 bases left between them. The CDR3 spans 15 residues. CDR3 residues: CASSQSGQSVYGYTF. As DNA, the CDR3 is TGCGCCAGCAGTCAATCGGGCCAGTCGGTTTATGGCTACACCTTC.

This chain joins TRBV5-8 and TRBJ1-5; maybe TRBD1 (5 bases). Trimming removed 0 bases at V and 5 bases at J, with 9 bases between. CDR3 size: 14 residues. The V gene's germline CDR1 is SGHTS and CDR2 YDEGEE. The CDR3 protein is CASSLGSGYQPQHF. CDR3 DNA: TGTGCCAGCAGCTTGGGGTCAGGGTATCAGCCCCAGCATTTT. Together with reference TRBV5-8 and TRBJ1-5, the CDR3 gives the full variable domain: EAGVTQSPTHLIKTRGQQATLRCSPISGHTSVYWYQQALGLGLQFLLWYDEGEERNRGNFPPRFSGRQFPNYSSELNVNALELEDSALYLCASSLGSGYQPQHFGDGTRLSIL.

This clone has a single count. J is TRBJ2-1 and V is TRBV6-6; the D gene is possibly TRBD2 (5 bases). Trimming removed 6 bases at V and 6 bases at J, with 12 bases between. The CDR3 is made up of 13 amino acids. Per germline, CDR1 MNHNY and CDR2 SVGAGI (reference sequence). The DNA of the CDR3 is TGTGCCAGCAGACACATGGAGGCCAATGAGCAGTTCTTC. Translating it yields CASRHMEANEQFF.

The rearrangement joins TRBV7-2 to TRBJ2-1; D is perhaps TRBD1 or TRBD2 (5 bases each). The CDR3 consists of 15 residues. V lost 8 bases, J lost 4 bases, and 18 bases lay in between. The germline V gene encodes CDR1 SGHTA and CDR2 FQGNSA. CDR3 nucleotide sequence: TGTGCCAGCGGGGGACGTTCAGCCACTTACAATGAGCAGTTCTTC. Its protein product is CASGGRSATYNEQFF.

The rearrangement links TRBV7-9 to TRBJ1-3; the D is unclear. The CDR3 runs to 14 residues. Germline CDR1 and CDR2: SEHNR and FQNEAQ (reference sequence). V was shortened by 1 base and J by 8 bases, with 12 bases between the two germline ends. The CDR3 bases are TGTGCCAGCAGCTTAGTAGATGGGAGGGACACCATATATTTT. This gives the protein CASSLVDGRDTIYF.

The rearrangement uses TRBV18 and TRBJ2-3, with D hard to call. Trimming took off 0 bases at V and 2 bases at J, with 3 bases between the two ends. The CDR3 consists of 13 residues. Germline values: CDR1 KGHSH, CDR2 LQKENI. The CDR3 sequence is CASSPPVTDTQYF. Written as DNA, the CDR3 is TGTGCCAGCTCACCACCTGTCACAGATACGCAGTATTTT.

The CDR3 sequence: CASSASGGFTGELFF. The CDR3 coding sequence is TGTGCCAGCAGCGCTAGCGGGGGGTTCACCGGGGAGCTGTTTTTT. This chain uses TRBV9 with TRBJ2-2; 11 bases are shared with TRBD2. The CDR3 has 15 amino acids. J lost 4 bases, V lost 3 bases, and 2 bases had no gene match. CDR1 and CDR2 (germline): SGDLS, YYNGEE. Looking up the rest from reference TRBV9 and TRBJ2-2 gives the full variable domain: DSGVTQTPKHLITATGQRVTLRCSPRSGDLSVYWYQQSLDQGLQFLIQYYNGEERAKGNILERFSAQQFPDLHSELNLSSLELGDSALYFCASSASGGFTGELFFGEGSRLTVL.

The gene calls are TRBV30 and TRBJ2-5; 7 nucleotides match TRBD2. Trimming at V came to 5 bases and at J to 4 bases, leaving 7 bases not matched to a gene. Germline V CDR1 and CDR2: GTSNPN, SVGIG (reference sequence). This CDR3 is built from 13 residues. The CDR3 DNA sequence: TGTGCCTGGTCGGGGGGAGGGGTAGAGACCCAGTACTTC. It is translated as CAWSGGGVETQYF.

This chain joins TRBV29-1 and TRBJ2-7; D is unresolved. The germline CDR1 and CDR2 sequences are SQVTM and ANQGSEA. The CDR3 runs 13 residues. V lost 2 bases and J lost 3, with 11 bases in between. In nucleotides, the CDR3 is TGCAGCGTTGAACCGGACGGCTTCTACGAGCAGTACTTC. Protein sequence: CSVEPDGFYEQYF.

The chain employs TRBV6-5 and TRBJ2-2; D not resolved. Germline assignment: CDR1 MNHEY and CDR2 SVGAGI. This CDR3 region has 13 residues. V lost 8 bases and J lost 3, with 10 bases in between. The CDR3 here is CASWAAYTGELFF. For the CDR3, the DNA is TGTGCCAGCTGGGCCGCCTACACCGGGGAGCTGTTTTTT.

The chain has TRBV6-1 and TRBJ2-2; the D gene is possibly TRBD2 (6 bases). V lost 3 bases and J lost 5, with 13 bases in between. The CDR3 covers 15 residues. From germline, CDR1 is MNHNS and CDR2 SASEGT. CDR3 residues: CASSELGGGTGELFF. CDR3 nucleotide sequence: TGTGCCAGCAGTGAGCTGGGAGGAGGAACCGGGGAGCTGTTTTTT.

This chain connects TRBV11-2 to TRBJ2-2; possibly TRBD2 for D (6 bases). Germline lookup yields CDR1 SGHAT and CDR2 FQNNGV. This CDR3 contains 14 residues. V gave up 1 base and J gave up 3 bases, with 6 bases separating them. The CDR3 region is CASSLGEDTGELFF. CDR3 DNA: TGTGCCAGCAGCTTAGGGGAGGACACCGGGGAGCTGTTTTTT.

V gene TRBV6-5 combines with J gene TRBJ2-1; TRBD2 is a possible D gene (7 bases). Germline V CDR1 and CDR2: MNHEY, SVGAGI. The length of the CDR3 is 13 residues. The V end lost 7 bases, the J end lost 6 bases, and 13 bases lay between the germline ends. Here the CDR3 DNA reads TGTGCCAGCAACCGGGGGGCCCTCAATGAGCAGTTCTTC. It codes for CASNRGALNEQFF.

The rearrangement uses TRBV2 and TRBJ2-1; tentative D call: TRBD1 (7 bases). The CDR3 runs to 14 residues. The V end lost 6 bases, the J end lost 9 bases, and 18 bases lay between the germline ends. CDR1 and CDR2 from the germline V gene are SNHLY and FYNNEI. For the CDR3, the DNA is TGTGCCAGCAGGGAGGGGGCAGGGAGAGGTGAGCAGTTCTTC. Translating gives CASREGAGRGEQFF.

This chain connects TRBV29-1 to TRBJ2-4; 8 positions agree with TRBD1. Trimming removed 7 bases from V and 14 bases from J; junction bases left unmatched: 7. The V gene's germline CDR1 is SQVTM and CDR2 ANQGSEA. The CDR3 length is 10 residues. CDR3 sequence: CSADRGVEYF. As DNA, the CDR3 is TGCAGCGCCGACAGGGGCGTCGAGTACTTC. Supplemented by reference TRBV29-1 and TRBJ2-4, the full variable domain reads SAVISQKPSRDICQRGTSLTIQCQVDSQVTMMFWYRQQPGQSLTLIATANQGSEATYESGFVIDKFPISRPNLTFSTLTVSNMSPEDSSIYLCSADRGVEYFGAGTRLSVL.

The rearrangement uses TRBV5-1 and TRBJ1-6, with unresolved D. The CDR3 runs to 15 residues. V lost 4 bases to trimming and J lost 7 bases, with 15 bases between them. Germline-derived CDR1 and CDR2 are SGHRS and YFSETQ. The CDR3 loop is CASSLEPGSNSPLHF. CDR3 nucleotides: TGCGCCAGCAGCCTAGAACCGGGCTCAAATTCACCCCTCCACTTT.